The rows below give T cell receptor beta chains drawn from one sample of a study of cytotoxic CD8 clonotypes in ibrutinib-treated CLL. Method: immunoSEQ multiplex PCR; TCRdb's copy keeps in-frame clones and lacks some. In the table there are about 200,000 clones, around 70% of which are singletons. Sequencing was performed on PBMCs, taken after 12 months of ibrutinib treatment. The receptors come from a human donor with chronic lymphocytic leukemia. Both conserved end residues are part of each CDR3. D genes are given only for firm matches. Clone size is given for some rows only: seen once, a few or many times, or a class if the clone is expanded.

d_gene	j_gene	abundance	v_gene	CDR3nt	CDR3aa
NA	TRBJ2-5	NA	TRBV30	TGTGCCTGGAGCCCGGGACACCTTCGGGAGACCCAGTACTTC	CAWSPGHLRETQYF
NA	TRBJ1-2	NA	TRBV21-1	TGTGCCAGCAGCCCTGATCGGAGGGGGTCCACTAAAACGCTCAGGGTGTATGGCTACACCTTC	CASSPDRRGSTKTLRVYGYTF
NA	TRBJ2-5	NA	TRBV11-2	TGTGCCAGCAGCTTAGGGGGCAGACAAGAGACCCAGTACTTC	CASSLGGRQETQYF
NA	TRBJ2-3	NA	TRBV7-9	TGTGCCAGCAGCTGGGGAACAGCGGATACGCAGTATTTT	CASSWGTADTQYF
NA	TRBJ2-3	NA	TRBV27	TGTGCCAGCACGGAGCGTCCGGGTCATACGCAGTATTTT	CASTERPGHTQYF
NA	TRBJ1-1	NA	TRBV30	TGTGCCTGGAGGCCAGGGAGGGAAGCTTTCTTT	CAWRPGREAFF
TRBD1	TRBJ2-1	few	TRBV30	TGTGCCTGGAGGCGACAGGGGGATGAGCAGTTCTTC	CAWRRQGDEQFF
TRBD1	TRBJ1-5	NA	TRBV6-5	TGTGCCAGCAGGGAATCGGGACAGGGCAATCAGCCCCAGCATTTT	CASRESGQGNQPQHF
NA	TRBJ1-1	NA	TRBV18	TGTGCCAGCTCACCAGAGCAGGGGATAGGGACTGAAGCTTTCTTT	CASSPEQGIGTEAFF
TRBD1	TRBJ1-5	once	TRBV7-6	TGTGCCAGCAGCCCAGACTACAGGGGGAATCAGCCCCAGCATTTT	CASSPDYRGNQPQHF
NA	TRBJ1-4	NA	TRBV7-9	TGTGCCAGCAGCTTAGCGACGGGTGAAAAACTGTTTTTT	CASSLATGEKLFF
TRBD1	TRBJ2-3	NA	TRBV5-6	TGTGCCAGCAGCTGGGACAGGGGTTTGACAGATACGCAGTATTTT	CASSWDRGLTDTQYF
TRBD2	TRBJ2-7	NA	TRBV7-2	TGTGCCAGCAGCTTCCTAGCGGGAGGGACCTACGAGCAGTACTTC	CASSFLAGGTYEQYF
NA	TRBJ1-2	few	TRBV7-2	TGTGCCAGCAGCATTAGTGGTGCCCCCCCTAGAGGCTACACCTTC	CASSISGAPPRGYTF
TRBD2	TRBJ2-2	few	TRBV30	TGTGCCTTCAAAAGGACTAGCGGGAGCGGGGAGCTGTTTTTT	CAFKRTSGSGELFF
NA	TRBJ2-7	NA	TRBV2	TGTGCCAGCAGTGAATGGGTGATCTACGAGCAGTACTTC	CASSEWVIYEQYF
TRBD2	TRBJ2-1	NA	TRBV14	TGTGCCAGCAGCCAAGCAATACTAGCGGGGAACAATGAGCAGTTCTTC	CASSQAILAGNNEQFF
NA	TRBJ2-5	once	TRBV7-2	TGTGCCAGCAGCTCCGGCCCGCTCTATCAAGAGACCCAGTACTTC	CASSSGPLYQETQYF
NA	TRBJ2-5	NA	TRBV7-3	TGTGCCAGCAGCTTAGGGTCACGGATACTGGGGGAGACCCAGTACTTC	CASSLGSRILGETQYF
TRBD1	TRBJ2-7	NA	TRBV18	TGTGCCAGCATATATAAACCGGGACAGGGGGCTTCGGAGCAGTACTTC	CASIYKPGQGASEQYF
NA	TRBJ2-3	NA	TRBV5-1	TGCGCCAGTGGCCGGGACACAGATACGCAGTATTTT	CASGRDTDTQYF
TRBD1	TRBJ1-2	NA	TRBV9	TGTGCCAGCAGCGTAGGCCACAGGGGTAACTATGGCTACACCTTC	CASSVGHRGNYGYTF
NA	TRBJ1-1	few	TRBV18	TGTGCCAGCTCCCGGGACACTGAAGCTTTCTTT	CASSRDTEAFF
TRBD1	TRBJ1-5	NA	TRBV18	TGTGCCAGCTCACCCGGACAGGGGGCGAGCAATCAGCCCCAGCATTTT	CASSPGQGASNQPQHF
NA	TRBJ1-4	NA	TRBV14	TGTGCCAGCAGCCAAGAGAAGGGCTCGGTGGGTAATGAAAAACTGTTTTTT	CASSQEKGSVGNEKLFF
NA	TRBJ1-2	NA	TRBV11-2	TGTGCCAGCAGCTTGTTATCAGGGGCGGCAGGGGACTATGGCTACACCTTC	CASSLLSGAAGDYGYTF
NA	TRBJ2-6	NA	TRBV30	TGTGCCTGGAGGCCCCCGGGGGCCAACGTCCTGACTTTC	CAWRPPGANVLTF
TRBD1	TRBJ1-2	NA	TRBV6-5	TGTGCCAGCAGCCGACAGGGGTTTCCGGGGTATGGCTACACCTTC	CASSRQGFPGYGYTF
NA	TRBJ1-2	NA	TRBV19	TGTGCCAGTAGTATTTGGCAGAACTATGGCTACACCTTC	CASSIWQNYGYTF
NA	TRBJ1-1	few	TRBV21-1	TGTGCCAGCAGCCGCTGGGACAGGGGTAATTGGGACACTGAAGCTTTCTTT	CASSRWDRGNWDTEAFF
NA	TRBJ1-3	NA	TRBV15	TGTGCCACCAGCAAAACAGGGCCAGGAAACACCATATATTTT	CATSKTGPGNTIYF
TRBD1	TRBJ1-2	few	TRBV5-1	TGCGCCAGCAGCTTGGCTTATACAGGGGCTACTCATGGCTACACCTTC	CASSLAYTGATHGYTF
NA	TRBJ1-5	NA	TRBV19	TGTGCCAGTAGTATAGGGGGGCAGTTGCGCCAGCCCCAGCATTTT	CASSIGGQLRQPQHF
NA	TRBJ1-1	NA	TRBV4-1	TGCGCCAGCAGCCAAGATGTCGGGGCGAACACTGAAGCTTTCTTT	CASSQDVGANTEAFF
NA	TRBJ1-6	NA	TRBV9	TGTGCCAGCAGCGCCCCGGGACATTATAATTCACCCCTCCACTTT	CASSAPGHYNSPLHF
NA	TRBJ2-1	once	TRBV18	TGTGCCAGCTCACCACGGGAAGTCGATGAGCAGTTCTTC	CASSPREVDEQFF
NA	TRBJ1-5	NA	TRBV29-1	TGCAGCGTGGGGGATTCCAATCAGCCCCAGCATTTT	CSVGDSNQPQHF
TRBD1	TRBJ1-5	NA	TRBV30	TGTGCCTGGGGACCCTGGACAGGGAACAATCAGCCCCAGCATTTT	CAWGPWTGNNQPQHF
NA	TRBJ1-2	NA	TRBV28	TGTGCCAGCCTCCTCCGGGGGAAGGCGAGGTATGGCTACACCTTC	CASLLRGKARYGYTF
NA	TRBJ2-7	NA	TRBV5-1	TGCGCCAGCAGCTTGATTCGCTACTCCGAGCAGTACTTC	CASSLIRYSEQYF
TRBD2	TRBJ2-3	NA	TRBV5-6	TGTGCCAGCAGCCTGACTAGCGGAAGGACAGATACGCAGTATTTT	CASSLTSGRTDTQYF
TRBD1	TRBJ1-2	NA	TRBV2	TGTGCCAGCAGGGGCGAGACAGGGCGCTATGGCTACACCTTC	CASRGETGRYGYTF
NA	TRBJ2-3	NA	TRBV5-1	TGCGCCAGCAGCTTGGTCCCGGGGGCTACAGATACGCAGTATTTT	CASSLVPGATDTQYF
NA	TRBJ2-3	NA	TRBV5-1	TGCGCCAGCAGCCCAAGAGGGGACCTTAGCACAGATACGCAGTATTTT	CASSPRGDLSTDTQYF
TRBD2	TRBJ2-5	few	TRBV29-1	TGCAGCGTTGTTGCGGGAGTGAAGACCCAGTACTTC	CSVVAGVKTQYF
TRBD1	TRBJ1-4	NA	TRBV18	TGTGCCAGCTCACCGGACAGGGGTAATGAAAAACTGTTTTTT	CASSPDRGNEKLFF